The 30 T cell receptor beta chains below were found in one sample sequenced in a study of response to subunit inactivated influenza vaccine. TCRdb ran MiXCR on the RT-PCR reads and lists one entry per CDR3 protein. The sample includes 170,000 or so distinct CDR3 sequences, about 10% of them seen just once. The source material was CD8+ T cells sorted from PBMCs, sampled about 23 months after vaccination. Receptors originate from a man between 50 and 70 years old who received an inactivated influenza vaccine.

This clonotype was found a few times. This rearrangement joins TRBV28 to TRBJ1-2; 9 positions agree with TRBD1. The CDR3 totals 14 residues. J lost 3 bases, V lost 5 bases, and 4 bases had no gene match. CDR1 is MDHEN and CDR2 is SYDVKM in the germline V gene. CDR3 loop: CASSVRDRDYGYTF. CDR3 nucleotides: TGTGCCAGCAGTGTCCGGGACAGGGACTATGGCTACACCTTC.

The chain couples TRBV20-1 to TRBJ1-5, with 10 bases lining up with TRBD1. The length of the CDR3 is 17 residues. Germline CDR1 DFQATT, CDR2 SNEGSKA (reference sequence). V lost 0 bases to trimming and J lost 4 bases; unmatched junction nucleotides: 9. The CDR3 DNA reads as TGCAGTGCTAGAGATGACCGGGACAGGGGAGGGAATCAGCCCCAGCATTTT. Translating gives CSARDDRDRGGNQPQHF.

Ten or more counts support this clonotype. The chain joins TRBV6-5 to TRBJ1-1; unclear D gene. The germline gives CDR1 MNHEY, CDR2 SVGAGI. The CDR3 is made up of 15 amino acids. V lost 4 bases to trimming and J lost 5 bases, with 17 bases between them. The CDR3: CASSSPGVGVTEAFF. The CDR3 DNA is TGTGCCAGCAGTTCGCCCGGGGTGGGAGTTACTGAAGCTTTCTTT.

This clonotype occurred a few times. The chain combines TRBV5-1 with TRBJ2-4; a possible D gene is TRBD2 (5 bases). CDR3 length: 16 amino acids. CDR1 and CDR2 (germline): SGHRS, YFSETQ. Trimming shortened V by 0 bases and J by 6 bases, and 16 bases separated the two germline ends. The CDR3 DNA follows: TGCGCCAGCAGCTTGGTGGGCGGGCCCCTGACAAACATTCAGTACTTC. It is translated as CASSLVGGPLTNIQYF.

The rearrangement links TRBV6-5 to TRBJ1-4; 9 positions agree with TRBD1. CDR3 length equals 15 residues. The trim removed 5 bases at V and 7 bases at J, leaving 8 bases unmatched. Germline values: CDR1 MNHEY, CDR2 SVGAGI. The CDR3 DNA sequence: TGTGCCAGCAGTCTACACAGGGGGCTCAGTGAAAAACTGTTTTTT. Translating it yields CASSLHRGLSEKLFF.

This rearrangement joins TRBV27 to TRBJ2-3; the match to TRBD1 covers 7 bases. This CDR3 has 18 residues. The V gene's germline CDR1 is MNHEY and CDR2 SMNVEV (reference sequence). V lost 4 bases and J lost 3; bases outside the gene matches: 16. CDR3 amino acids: CASSSLRRDRAGTDTQYF. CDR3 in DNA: TGTGCCAGCAGTTCCTTACGAAGAGACAGGGCAGGGACAGATACGCAGTATTTT.

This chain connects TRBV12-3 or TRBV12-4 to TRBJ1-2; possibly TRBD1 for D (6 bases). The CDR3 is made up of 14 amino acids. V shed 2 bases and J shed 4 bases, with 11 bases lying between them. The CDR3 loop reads CASSLTGAAYGYTF. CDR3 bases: TGTGCCAGCAGTTTAACGGGGGCAGCCTATGGCTACACCTTC.

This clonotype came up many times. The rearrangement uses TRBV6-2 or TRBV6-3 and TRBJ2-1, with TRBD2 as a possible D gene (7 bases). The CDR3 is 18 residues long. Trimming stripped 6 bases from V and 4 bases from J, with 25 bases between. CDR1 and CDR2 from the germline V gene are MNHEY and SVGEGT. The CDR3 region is CASRRPGGGQTIYNEQFF. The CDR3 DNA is TGTGCCAGCAGGAGGCCGGGCGGGGGCCAGACTATTTACAATGAGCAGTTCTTC.

The CDR3 coding sequence is TGTGCCAGCAGTTACTCGCCAGCAGATACGCAGTATTTT. This sequence encodes CASSYSPADTQYF. The rearrangement uses TRBV6-2 or TRBV6-3 and TRBJ2-3, with unresolved D. CDR3 length equals 13 residues. V was pared by 0 bases and J by 4 bases, with 5 bases between. CDR1 is MNHEY, CDR2 SVGEGT, per germline.

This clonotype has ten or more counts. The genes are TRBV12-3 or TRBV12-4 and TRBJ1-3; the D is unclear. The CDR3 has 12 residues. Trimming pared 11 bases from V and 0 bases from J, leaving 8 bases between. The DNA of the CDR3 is TGTGCCGGCTCCGCCTCTGGAAACACCATATATTTT. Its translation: CAGSASGNTIYF.

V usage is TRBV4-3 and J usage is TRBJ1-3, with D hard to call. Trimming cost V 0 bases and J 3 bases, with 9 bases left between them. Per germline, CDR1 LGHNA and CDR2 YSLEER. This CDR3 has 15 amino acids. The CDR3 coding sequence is TGCGCCAGCAGCCAAGATGTTGGAGTTGGAAACACCATATATTTT. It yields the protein CASSQDVGVGNTIYF.

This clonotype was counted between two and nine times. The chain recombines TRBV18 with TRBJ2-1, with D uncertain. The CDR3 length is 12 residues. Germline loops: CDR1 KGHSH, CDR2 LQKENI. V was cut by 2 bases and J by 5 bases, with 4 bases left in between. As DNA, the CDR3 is TGTGCCAGCTCACCAGCTAACAATGAGCAGTTCTTC. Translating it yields CASSPANNEQFF.

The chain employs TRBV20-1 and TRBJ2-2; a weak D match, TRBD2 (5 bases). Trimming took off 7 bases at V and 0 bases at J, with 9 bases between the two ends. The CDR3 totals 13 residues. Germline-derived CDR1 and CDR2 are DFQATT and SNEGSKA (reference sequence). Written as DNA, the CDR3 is TGCAGTGGAGCGGAGGCGAACACCGGGGAGCTGTTTTTT. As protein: CSGAEANTGELFF.

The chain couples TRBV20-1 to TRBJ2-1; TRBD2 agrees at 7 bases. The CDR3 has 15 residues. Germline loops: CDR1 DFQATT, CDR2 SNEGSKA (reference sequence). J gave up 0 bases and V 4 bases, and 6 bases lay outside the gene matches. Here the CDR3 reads CSAKKRTSSYNEQFF. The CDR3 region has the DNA TGCAGTGCTAAGAAACGGACTAGCTCCTACAATGAGCAGTTCTTC.

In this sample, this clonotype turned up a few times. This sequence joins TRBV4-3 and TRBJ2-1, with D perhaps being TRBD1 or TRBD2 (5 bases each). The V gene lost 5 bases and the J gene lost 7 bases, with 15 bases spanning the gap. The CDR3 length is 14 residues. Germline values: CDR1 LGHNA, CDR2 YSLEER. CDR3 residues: CASSEGPWTNEQFF. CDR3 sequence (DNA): TGCGCCAGCAGCGAGGGACCGTGGACTAATGAGCAGTTCTTC.

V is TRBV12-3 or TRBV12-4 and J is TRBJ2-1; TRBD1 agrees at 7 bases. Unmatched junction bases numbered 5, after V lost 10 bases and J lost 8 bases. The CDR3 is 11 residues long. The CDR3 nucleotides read TGTGCCACTAACAGGGGAGATGAGCAGTTCTTC. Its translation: CATNRGDEQFF.

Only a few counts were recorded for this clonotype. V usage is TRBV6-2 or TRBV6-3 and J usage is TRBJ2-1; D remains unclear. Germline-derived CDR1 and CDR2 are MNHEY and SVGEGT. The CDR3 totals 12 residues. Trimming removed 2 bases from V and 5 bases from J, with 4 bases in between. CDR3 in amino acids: CASSYINNEQFF. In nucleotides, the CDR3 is TGTGCCAGCAGTTACATTAACAATGAGCAGTTCTTC.

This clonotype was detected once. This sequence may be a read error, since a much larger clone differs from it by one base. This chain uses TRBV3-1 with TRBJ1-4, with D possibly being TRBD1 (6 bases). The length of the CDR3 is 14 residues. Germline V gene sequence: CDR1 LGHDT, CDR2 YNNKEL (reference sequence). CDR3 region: CASSPGTTDEKLFF. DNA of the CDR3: TGTGCCAGCAGCCCCGGGACAACTGATGAAAAACTGTTTTTT.

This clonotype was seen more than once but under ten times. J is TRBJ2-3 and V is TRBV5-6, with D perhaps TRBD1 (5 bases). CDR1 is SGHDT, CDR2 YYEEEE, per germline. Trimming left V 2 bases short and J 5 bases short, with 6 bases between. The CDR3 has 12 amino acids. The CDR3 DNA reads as TGTGCCAGCAGCTTCAGGGTAGATACGCAGTATTTT. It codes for CASSFRVDTQYF.

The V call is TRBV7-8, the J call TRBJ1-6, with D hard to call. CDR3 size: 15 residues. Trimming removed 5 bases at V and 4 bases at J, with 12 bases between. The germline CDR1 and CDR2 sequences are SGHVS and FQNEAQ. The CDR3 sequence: CASSGSRGYNSPLHF. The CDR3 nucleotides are TGTGCCAGCAGCGGATCCCGGGGTTATAATTCACCCCTCCACTTT.

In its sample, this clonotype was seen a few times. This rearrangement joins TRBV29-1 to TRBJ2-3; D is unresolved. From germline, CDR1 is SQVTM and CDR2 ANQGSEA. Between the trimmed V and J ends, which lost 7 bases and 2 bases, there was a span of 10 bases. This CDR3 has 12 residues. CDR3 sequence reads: CSDRSDTDTQYF. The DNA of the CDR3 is TGCAGCGACCGGAGCGACACAGATACGCAGTATTTT.

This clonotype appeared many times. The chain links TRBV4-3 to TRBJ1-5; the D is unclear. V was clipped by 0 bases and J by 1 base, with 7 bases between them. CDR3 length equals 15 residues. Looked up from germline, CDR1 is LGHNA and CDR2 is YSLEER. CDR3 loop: CASSQELLSNQPQHF. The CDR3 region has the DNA TGCGCCAGCAGCCAAGAGTTATTAAGCAATCAGCCCCAGCATTTT.

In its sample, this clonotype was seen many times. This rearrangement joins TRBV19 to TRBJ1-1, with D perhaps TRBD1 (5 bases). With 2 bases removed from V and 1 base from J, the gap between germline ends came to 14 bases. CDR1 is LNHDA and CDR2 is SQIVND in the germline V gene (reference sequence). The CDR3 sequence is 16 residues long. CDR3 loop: CASSIPWDGKNTEAFF. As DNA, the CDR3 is TGTGCCAGTAGTATACCCTGGGACGGCAAGAACACTGAAGCTTTCTTT.

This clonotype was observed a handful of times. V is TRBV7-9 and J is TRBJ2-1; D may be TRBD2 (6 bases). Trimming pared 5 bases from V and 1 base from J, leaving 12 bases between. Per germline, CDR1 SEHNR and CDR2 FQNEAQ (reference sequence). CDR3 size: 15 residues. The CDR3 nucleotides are TGTGCCAGCAGCCAGGGACTGGATTCCTACAATGAGCAGTTCTTC. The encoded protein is CASSQGLDSYNEQFF.

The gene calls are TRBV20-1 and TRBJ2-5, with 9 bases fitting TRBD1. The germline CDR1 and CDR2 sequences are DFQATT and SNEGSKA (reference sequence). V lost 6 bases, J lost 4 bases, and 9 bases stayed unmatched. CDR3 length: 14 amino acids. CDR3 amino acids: CSAPGQGRAETQYF. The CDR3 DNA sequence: TGCAGTGCACCGGGACAGGGTCGGGCAGAGACCCAGTACTTC.

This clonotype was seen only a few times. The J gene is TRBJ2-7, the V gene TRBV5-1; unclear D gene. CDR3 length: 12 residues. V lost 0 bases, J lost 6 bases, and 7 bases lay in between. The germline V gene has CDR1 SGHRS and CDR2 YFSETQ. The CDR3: CASSLEGFEQYF. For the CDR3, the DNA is TGCGCCAGCAGCTTGGAAGGGTTCGAGCAGTACTTC. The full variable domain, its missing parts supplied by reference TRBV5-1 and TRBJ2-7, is KAGVTQTPRYLIKTRGQQVTLSCSPISGHRSVSWYQQTPGQGLQFLFEYFSETQRNKGNFPGRFSGRQFSNSRSEMNVSTLELGDSALYLCASSLEGFEQYFGPGTRLTVT.

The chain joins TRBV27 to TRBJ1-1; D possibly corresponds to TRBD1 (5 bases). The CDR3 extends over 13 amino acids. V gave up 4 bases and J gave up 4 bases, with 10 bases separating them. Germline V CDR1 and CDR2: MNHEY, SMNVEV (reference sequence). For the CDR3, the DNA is TGTGCCAGCAGTTGGGGCTGGGGCACTGAAGCTTTCTTT. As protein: CASSWGWGTEAFF.

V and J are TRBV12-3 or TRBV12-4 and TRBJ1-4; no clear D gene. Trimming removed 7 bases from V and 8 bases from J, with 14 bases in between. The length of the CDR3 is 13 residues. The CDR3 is CASTLGWTEKLFF. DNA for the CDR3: TGTGCCAGCACCCTAGGGTGGACGGAAAAACTGTTTTTT.

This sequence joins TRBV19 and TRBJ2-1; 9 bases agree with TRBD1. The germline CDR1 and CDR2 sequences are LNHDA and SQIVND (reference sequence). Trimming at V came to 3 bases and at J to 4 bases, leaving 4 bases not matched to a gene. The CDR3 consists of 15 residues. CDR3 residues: CASSMRDREYNEQFF. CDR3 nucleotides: TGTGCCAGTAGTATGCGGGACAGGGAGTACAATGAGCAGTTCTTC.

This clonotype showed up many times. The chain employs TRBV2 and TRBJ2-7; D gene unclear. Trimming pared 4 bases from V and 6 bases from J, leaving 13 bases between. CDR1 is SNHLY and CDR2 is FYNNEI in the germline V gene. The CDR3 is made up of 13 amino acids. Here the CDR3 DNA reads TGTGCCAGCAGTGCGGGCTTCCAGACCGAGCAGTACTTC. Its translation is CASSAGFQTEQYF.